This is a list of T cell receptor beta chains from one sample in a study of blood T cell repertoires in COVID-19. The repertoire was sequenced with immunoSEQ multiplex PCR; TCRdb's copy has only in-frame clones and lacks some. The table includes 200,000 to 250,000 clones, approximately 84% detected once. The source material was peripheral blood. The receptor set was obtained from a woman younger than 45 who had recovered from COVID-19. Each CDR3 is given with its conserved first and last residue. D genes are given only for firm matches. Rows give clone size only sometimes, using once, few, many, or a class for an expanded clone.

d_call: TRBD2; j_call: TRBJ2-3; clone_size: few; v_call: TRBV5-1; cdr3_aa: CASSPWTSGGSTDTQYF; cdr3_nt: TGCGCCAGCAGCCCGTGGACTAGCGGGGGAAGCACAGATACGCAGTATTTT
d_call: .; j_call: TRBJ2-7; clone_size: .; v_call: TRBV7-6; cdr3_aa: CASSLSQGRYEQYF; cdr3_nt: TGTGCCAGCAGCTTAAGTCAGGGAAGGTACGAGCAGTACTTC
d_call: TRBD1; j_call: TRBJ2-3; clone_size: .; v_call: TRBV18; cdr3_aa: CASSPPNLRGLADTQYF; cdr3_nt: TGTGCCAGCTCACCACCGAATCTCAGGGGGCTGGCAGATACGCAGTATTTT
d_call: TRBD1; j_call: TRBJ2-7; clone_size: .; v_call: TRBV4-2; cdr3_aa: CASSVDRGPDEQYF; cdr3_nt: TGTGCCAGCAGCGTGGACAGGGGGCCGGACGAGCAGTACTTC
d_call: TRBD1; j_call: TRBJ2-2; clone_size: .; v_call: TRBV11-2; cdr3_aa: CASSSRQGRPNTGELFF; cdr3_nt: TGTGCCAGCAGCTCCAGACAGGGGAGGCCGAACACCGGGGAGCTGTTTTTT
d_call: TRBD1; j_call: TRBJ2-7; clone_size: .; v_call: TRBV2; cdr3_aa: CASSEFYGQGSYEQYF; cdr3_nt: TGTGCCAGCAGTGAATTCTACGGACAGGGGTCCTACGAGCAGTACTTC
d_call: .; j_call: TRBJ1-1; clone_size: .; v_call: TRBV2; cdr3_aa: CASSEGARTEAFF; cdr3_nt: TGTGCCAGCAGTGAGGGGGCTCGGACTGAAGCTTTCTTT
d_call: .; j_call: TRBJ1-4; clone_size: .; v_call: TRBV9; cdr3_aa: CASSVSGRGVQEVLFF; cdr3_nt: TGTGCCAGCAGCGTATCAGGCAGGGGAGTTCAAGAGGTACTGTTTTTT
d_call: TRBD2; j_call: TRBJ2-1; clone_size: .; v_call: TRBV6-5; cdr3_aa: CASSYYSGVSYNEQFF; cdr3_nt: TGTGCCAGCAGTTACTATAGCGGGGTCTCCTACAATGAGCAGTTCTTC
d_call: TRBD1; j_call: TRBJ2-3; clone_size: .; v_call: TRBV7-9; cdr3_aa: CASSPSTGITDTQYF; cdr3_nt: TGTGCCAGCAGCCCCTCGACAGGGATCACAGATACGCAGTATTTT
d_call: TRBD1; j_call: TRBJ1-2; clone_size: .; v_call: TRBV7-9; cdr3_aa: CASSPYQGAGGYTF; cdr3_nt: TGTGCCAGCAGCCCATACCAGGGGGCTGGTGGCTACACCTTC
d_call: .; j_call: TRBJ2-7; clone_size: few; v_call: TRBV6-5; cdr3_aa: CATDRSYYEQYF; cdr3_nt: TGTGCCACCGACAGGTCCTACTACGAGCAGTACTTC
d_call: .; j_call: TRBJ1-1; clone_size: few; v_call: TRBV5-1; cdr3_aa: CASSLVPVNTEAFF; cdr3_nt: TGCGCCAGCAGCTTGGTTCCTGTTAACACTGAAGCTTTCTTT
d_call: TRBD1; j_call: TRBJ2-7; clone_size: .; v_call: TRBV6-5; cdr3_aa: CASRTTGNGYEQYF; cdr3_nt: TGTGCCAGCAGGACGACAGGGAATGGGTACGAGCAGTACTTC
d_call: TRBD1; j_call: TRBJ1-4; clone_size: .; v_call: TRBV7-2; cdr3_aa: CASSPGQGGEKLFF; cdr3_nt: TGTGCCAGCAGCCCGGGACAGGGGGGTGAAAAACTGTTTTTT
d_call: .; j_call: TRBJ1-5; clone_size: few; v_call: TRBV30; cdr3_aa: CAWSLAGRQPQHF; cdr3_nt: TGTGCCTGGAGTCTGGCAGGGCGTCAGCCCCAGCATTTT
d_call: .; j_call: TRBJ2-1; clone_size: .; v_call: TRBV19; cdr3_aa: CASSQASYNEQFF; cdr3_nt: TGTGCCAGTAGTCAAGCGTCCTACAATGAGCAGTTCTTC
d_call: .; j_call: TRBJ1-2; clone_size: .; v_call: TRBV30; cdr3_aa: CAWSVQGDYGYTF; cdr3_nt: TGTGCCTGGAGTGTACAGGGAGACTATGGCTACACCTTC
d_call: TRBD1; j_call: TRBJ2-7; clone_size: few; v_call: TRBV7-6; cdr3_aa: CASSLVGTGGSEQYF; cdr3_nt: TGTGCCAGCAGCTTAGTCGGGACAGGGGGCAGCGAGCAGTACTTC
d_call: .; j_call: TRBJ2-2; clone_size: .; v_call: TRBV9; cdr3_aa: CASSVEAVGRGGELFF; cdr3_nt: TGTGCCAGCAGCGTAGAGGCGGTGGGGCGAGGCGGGGAGCTGTTTTTT
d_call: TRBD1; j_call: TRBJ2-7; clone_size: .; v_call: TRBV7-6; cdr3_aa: CASSSGQGGLGEQYF; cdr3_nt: TGTGCCAGCAGCTCGGGACAGGGGGGCTTAGGCGAGCAGTACTTC
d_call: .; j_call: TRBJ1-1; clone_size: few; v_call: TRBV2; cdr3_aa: CATRNSIGDTEAFF; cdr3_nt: TGTGCCACCCGGAATTCTATAGGGGACACTGAAGCTTTCTTT
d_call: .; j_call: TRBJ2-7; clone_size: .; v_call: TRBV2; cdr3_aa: CASSGSAYEQYF; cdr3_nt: TGTGCCAGCAGTGGGAGCGCTTACGAGCAGTACTTC
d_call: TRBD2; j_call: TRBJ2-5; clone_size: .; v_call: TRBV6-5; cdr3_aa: CASSYSQRGFQETQYF; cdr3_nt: TGTGCCAGCAGTTACTCCCAGCGGGGGTTCCAAGAGACCCAGTACTTC
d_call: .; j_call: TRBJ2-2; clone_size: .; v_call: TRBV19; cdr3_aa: CASSISQGGVGELFF; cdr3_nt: TGTGCCAGTAGTATTTCCCAGGGGGGCGTCGGGGAGCTGTTTTTT
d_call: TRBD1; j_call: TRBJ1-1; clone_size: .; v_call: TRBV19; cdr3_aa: CASSTWTGGRDTEAFF; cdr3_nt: TGTGCCAGTAGTACCTGGACAGGGGGCAGGGACACTGAAGCTTTCTTT
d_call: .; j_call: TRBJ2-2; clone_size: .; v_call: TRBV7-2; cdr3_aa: CASSLPVRAGTGELFF; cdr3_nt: TGTGCCAGCAGCTTACCCGTCAGGGCGGGGACCGGGGAGCTGTTTTTT
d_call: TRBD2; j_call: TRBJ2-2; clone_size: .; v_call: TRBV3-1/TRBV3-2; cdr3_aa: CASSHLLAGEGTGELFF; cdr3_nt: TGTGCCAGCAGCCACTTACTAGCGGGGGAGGGCACCGGGGAGCTGTTTTTT
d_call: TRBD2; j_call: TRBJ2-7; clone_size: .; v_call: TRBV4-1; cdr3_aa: CASSQALGGGSYEQYF; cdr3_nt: TGCGCCAGCAGCCAAGCTCTCGGGGGGGGCTCCTACGAGCAGTACTTC
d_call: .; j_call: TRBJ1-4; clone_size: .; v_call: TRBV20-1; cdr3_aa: CSASDSAGLREKLFF; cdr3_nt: TGCAGTGCTAGTGATTCCGCAGGGTTAAGGGAAAAACTGTTTTTT
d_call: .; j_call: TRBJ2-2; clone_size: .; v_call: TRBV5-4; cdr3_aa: CASSYERGTGELFF; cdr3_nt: TGTGCCAGCAGTTATGAACGGGGCACCGGGGAGCTGTTTTTT
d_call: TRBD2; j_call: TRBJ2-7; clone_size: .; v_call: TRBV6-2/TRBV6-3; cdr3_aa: CASSTQGTSTHEQYF; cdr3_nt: TGTGCCAGCAGTACCCAGGGGACTAGCACCCACGAGCAGTACTTC
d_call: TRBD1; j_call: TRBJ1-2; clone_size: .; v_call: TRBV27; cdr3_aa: CAPLGNPDRGYGYTF; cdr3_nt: TGTGCCCCCTTAGGAAACCCGGACAGGGGCTATGGCTACACCTTC
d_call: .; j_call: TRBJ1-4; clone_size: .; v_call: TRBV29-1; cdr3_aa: CSVGVVGRNEKLFF; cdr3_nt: TGCAGCGTTGGAGTGGTGGGGCGTAATGAAAAACTGTTTTTT
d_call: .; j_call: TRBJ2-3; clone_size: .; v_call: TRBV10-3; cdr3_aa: CALAEGGATDTQYF; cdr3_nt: TGTGCCCTCGCGGAAGGGGGGGCCACAGATACGCAGTATTTT
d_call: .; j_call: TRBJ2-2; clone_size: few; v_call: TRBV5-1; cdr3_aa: CASSPGVSGELFF; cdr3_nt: TGCGCCAGCAGCCCAGGGGTTTCCGGGGAGCTGTTTTTT
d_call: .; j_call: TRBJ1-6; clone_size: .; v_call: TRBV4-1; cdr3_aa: CASSPPGQNSPLHF; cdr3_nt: TGCGCCAGCAGCCCGCCCGGACAGAATTCACCCCTCCACTTT
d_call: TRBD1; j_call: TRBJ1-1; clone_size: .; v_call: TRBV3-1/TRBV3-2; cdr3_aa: CASSLTAGTANEAFF; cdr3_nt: TGTGCCAGCAGCCTAACAGCCGGGACAGCGAATGAAGCTTTCTTT
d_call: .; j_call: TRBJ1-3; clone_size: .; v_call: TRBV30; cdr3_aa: CAWSVRGSLGNTIYF; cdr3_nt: TGTGCCTGGAGTGTACGAGGGTCACTAGGAAACACCATATATTTT
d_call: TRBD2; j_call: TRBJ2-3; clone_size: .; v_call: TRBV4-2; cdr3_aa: CASSQGLGLAGGNPTDTQYF; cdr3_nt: TGTGCCAGCAGCCAAGGGTTGGGACTAGCGGGGGGGAATCCCACAGATACGCAGTATTTT
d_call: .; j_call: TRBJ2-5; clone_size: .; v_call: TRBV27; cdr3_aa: CASRVLTQETQYF; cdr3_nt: TGTGCCAGCCGGGTCCTAACGCAAGAGACCCAGTACTTC
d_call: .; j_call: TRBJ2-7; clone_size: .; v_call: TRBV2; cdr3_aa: CASRSTRASLSSYEQYF; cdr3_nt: TGTGCCAGCAGAAGCACTAGGGCCTCGCTGTCGTCCTACGAGCAGTACTTC
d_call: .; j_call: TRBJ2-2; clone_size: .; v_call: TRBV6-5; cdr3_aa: CASSSENTGELFF; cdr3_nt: TGTGCCAGCAGTTCAGAGAACACCGGGGAGCTGTTTTTT
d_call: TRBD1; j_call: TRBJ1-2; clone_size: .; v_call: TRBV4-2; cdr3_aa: CASSQAEGAQRGYTF; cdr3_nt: TGTGCCAGCAGCCAAGCCGAGGGGGCGCAACGTGGCTACACCTTC
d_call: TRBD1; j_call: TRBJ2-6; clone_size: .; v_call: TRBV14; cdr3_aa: CASSLRGTGGISRANVLTF; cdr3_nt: TGTGCCAGCAGCCTCCGAGGGACAGGGGGCATCTCGCGGGCCAACGTCCTGACTTTC
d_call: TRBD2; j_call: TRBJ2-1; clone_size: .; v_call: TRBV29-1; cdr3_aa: CSGFPGGLGNEQFF; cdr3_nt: TGCAGCGGTTTTCCGGGGGGGCTTGGAAATGAGCAGTTCTTC
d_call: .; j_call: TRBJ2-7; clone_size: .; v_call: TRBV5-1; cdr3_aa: CASSFRRDSYEQYF; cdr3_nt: TGCGCCAGCAGCTTCCGGCGGGACAGCTACGAGCAGTACTTC
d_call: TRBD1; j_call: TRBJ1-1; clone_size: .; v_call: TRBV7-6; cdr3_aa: CASSLFGQGPNTEAFF; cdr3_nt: TGTGCCAGCAGCTTATTTGGACAGGGACCGAACACTGAAGCTTTCTTT
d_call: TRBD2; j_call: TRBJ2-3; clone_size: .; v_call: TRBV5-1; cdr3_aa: CASSLARAGGSRDTQYF; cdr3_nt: TGCGCCAGCAGCTTGGCCCGAGCGGGGGGCTCGAGAGATACGCAGTATTTT
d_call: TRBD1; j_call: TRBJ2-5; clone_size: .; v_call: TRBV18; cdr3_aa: CASSPGTGMKTQYF; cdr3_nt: TGTGCCAGCTCACCAGGGACAGGGATGAAGACCCAGTACTTC
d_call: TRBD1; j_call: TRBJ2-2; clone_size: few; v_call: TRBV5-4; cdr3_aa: CASSGGRNTGELFF; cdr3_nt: TGTGCCAGCTCAGGGGGCAGGAACACCGGGGAGCTGTTTTTT
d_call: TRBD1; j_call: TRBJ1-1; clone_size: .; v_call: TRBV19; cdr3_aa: CASSRGTGGTEAFF; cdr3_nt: TGTGCCAGTAGTAGAGGGACAGGGGGCACTGAAGCTTTCTTT
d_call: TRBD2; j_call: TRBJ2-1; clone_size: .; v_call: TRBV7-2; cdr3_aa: CASSLAGSGGPHEQFF; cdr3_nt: TGTGCCAGCAGCTTAGCAGGTAGCGGGGGGCCCCATGAGCAGTTCTTC
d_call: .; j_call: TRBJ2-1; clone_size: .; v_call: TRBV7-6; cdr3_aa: CASSPSKGGERNEQFF; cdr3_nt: TGTGCCAGCAGCCCAAGTAAGGGGGGGGAAAGGAATGAGCAGTTCTTC
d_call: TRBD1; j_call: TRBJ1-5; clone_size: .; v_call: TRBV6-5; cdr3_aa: CAAGGGQGNQPQHF; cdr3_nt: TGTGCCGCAGGGGGGGGACAGGGGAATCAGCCCCAGCATTTT